These T cell receptor beta chains were read from a single sample in a study of T cells in Graves' hyperthyroidism and ophthalmopathy. TCRdb re-analysed the multiplex PCR reads in MiXCR, keeping a single row per CDR3 protein. The data hold under 500,000 distinct CDR3 sequences, with more than 13% observed a single time. Material for sequencing was blood. The receptors were gathered from a man in his fifties with Graves' ophthalmopathy. CDR3s include the opening cysteine and the closing phenylalanine or tryptophan. D genes are given only for firm matches. Where a row states a size, it is once, few, many or the class of an expanded clone; other rows omit it.

size,J,D,V,DNA,CDR3
many,TRBJ2-2,TRBD1,TRBV20-1,TGCAGTGCTTACAGGGGCCGGGAGCTGTTTTTT,CSAYRGRELFF
many,TRBJ2-7,TRBD2,TRBV20-1,TGCAGTGCTAGATTTGTTCCTAGCGGGAGCTCCTACGAGCAGTACTTC,CSARFVPSGSSYEQYF
-,TRBJ2-1,TRBD1,TRBV20-1,TGCAGTGCGAGAACAGGGGCGGTATACAATGAGCAGTTCTTC,CSARTGAVYNEQFF
many,TRBJ2-5,-,TRBV28,TGTGCCAGCAGTTTCGGGGTAGTTTTCGAGACCCAGTACTTC,CASSFGVVFETQYF
many,TRBJ1-4,TRBD1,TRBV15,TGTGCCACCAGCAGACCGGGACAGGGGACATGGGTGGCAAATGAAAAACTGTTTTTT,CATSRPGQGTWVANEKLFF
-,TRBJ2-4,TRBD2,TRBV4-1,TGCGCCAGCAGCCAAGAGGGCCAGGCGCGGGAGTTAGCCAAAAACATTCAGTACTTC,CASSQEGQARELAKNIQYF
few,TRBJ2-1,-,TRBV10-2,TGCGCCACCACACCCAGGACCGAGTACAATGAGCAGTTCTTC,CATTPRTEYNEQFF
few,TRBJ2-3,TRBD2,TRBV3-1,TGTGCCAGCAGCCAGGGAGGAGCAAGCGGGGGTGCTAGCACAGATACGCAGTATTTT,CASSQGGASGGASTDTQYF
-,TRBJ2-3,-,TRBV6-1,TGTGCCAGCAGTGAACAGTACGCAGATACGCAGTATTTT,CASSEQYADTQYF
-,TRBJ2-1,TRBD1,TRBV29-1,TGCAGCGTTGCGAAGTTACTGACAGGGGACAATGAGCAGTTCTTC,CSVAKLLTGDNEQFF
-,TRBJ2-1,-,TRBV5-6,TGTGCCAGCAGCTTGTCAACCACTGGGGAGTACAATGAGCAGTTCTTC,CASSLSTTGEYNEQFF
few,TRBJ1-2,-,TRBV19,TGTGCCAGTAGTCTCACAGGGAAGGACGGCTACACCTTC,CASSLTGKDGYTF
many,TRBJ1-6,-,TRBV3-1,TGTGCCAGCAGCCTCGGAAGGCAACCCCTCCACTTT,CASSLGRQPLHF
few,TRBJ2-1,TRBD2,TRBV24-1,TGTGCCACCAGTGACCACCGACTAGCGGCCTACAATGAGCAGTTCTTC,CATSDHRLAAYNEQFF
many,TRBJ1-2,-,TRBV20-1,TGCAGTGCTAGATTTCGTGGCTACACCTTC,CSARFRGYTF
-,TRBJ2-2,-,TRBV20-1,TGCAGCGTTGAAGTTGGTCGGGGAGGACAGGCTGCCGGGGAGCTGTTTTTT,CSVEVGRGGQAAGELFF
many,TRBJ1-3,-,TRBV3-1,TGTGCCAGCAGCCCTGCAGGGGTTTCTGGAAACACCATATATTTT,CASSPAGVSGNTIYF
many,TRBJ1-4,-,TRBV30,TGTGCCTGGAGACAGACAGCAACTAATGAAAAACTGTTTTTT,CAWRQTATNEKLFF
-,TRBJ1-2,-,TRBV6-2/TRBV6-3,TGTGCCAGCAGTGTGTACGCTGACTATGGCTACACCTTC,CASSVYADYGYTF
-,TRBJ1-6,TRBD1,TRBV3-1,TGTGCCAGCAGCCTCACAGGGGGGGCACGGTCACCCCTCCACTTT,CASSLTGGARSPLHF
-,TRBJ2-1,-,TRBV13,TGTGCCAGCAGCTTCAGGGTATTGGGGAATGAGCAGTTCTTC,CASSFRVLGNEQFF
-,TRBJ1-4,-,TRBV29-1,TGCAGCGTTTATACCAGCGAAAAACTGTTTTTT,CSVYTSEKLFF
many,TRBJ1-1,-,TRBV12-3/TRBV12-4,TGTGCCAGCAGTTTAGCGCTTCAGGGTTCTGAAGCTTTCTTT,CASSLALQGSEAFF
-,TRBJ2-2,-,TRBV15,TGTGCCACCAGCAGGGCCATTACCGGGGAGCTGTTTTTT,CATSRAITGELFF
-,TRBJ2-3,-,TRBV20-1,TGCAGTGCTAGAGATATCGGCTACACAGATACGCAGTATTTT,CSARDIGYTDTQYF
many,TRBJ1-5,-,TRBV6-1,TGTGCCAGCAGTTCCCCAGGATACAATCAGCCCCAGCATTTT,CASSSPGYNQPQHF
many,TRBJ2-4,-,TRBV5-1,TGCGCCAGCAGCTTGGCCTTGGGGAGTGACATTCAGTACTTC,CASSLALGSDIQYF
many,TRBJ1-5,-,TRBV30,TGTGCCTGGAGTGTAAGGGAAAACCAGCCCCAGCATTTT,CAWSVRENQPQHF
-,TRBJ1-2,-,TRBV30,TGTGCCTGGAGTAGAGGGTGGGGCAGCTATGGCTACACCTTC,CAWSRGWGSYGYTF
many,TRBJ2-3,-,TRBV12-3/TRBV12-4,TGTGCCAGCGGGTTGAACACAGATACGCAGTATTTT,CASGLNTDTQYF
many,TRBJ2-2,TRBD1,TRBV20-1,TGCAGTGCTAGAGTAGTAGGACAGGCGAACACCGGGGAGCTGTTTTTT,CSARVVGQANTGELFF
many,TRBJ1-2,TRBD1,TRBV6-1,TGTGCCAGCAGCAATACAGGGGACTATGGCTACACCTTC,CASSNTGDYGYTF
many,TRBJ1-1,-,TRBV4-1,TGCGCCAGCAGCCAACCTTGGACGGGAGGCCCTGAAGCTTTCTTT,CASSQPWTGGPEAFF
-,TRBJ1-2,TRBD1,TRBV10-3,TGTGCCATCAGGGACAGGGAAACTAATGGCTACACCTTC,CAIRDRETNGYTF
-,TRBJ2-5,-,TRBV11-3,TGTGCCAGCAGCCGCTACCTGGACGAGGCCCAAGAGACCCAGTACTTC,CASSRYLDEAQETQYF
many,TRBJ2-5,-,TRBV7-8,TGTGCCAGCAGCTTAGGGGCCAGCTTACCTTCCCAAGAGACCCAGTACTTC,CASSLGASLPSQETQYF
many,TRBJ1-5,-,TRBV6-1,TGTGCCAGCAGTGAGCGGAGGGTTCAGCCCCAGCATTTT,CASSERRVQPQHF
few,TRBJ2-5,-,TRBV20-1,TGCAGTGCCCTAGGGCAGGACGAGACCCAGTACTTC,CSALGQDETQYF
many,TRBJ2-4,TRBD1,TRBV12-3/TRBV12-4,TGTGCCAGCAGTCGGGGGACAGGGACCAAAAACATTCAGTACTTC,CASSRGTGTKNIQYF
-,TRBJ2-1,TRBD1,TRBV19,TGTGCCAGTAGGGGACAGCCTTACAATGAGCAGTTCTTC,CASRGQPYNEQFF
many,TRBJ2-7,-,TRBV28,TGTGCCAGCAGTTTAGGACGGCTCTACGAGCAGTACTTC,CASSLGRLYEQYF
few,TRBJ2-1,-,TRBV5-1,TGCGCCAGCAGCCTCCAAGCGACTAGCTCCTACAATGAGCAGTTCTTC,CASSLQATSSYNEQFF
few,TRBJ2-1,TRBD1,TRBV20-1,TGCAGTGCTAGAGGGTGGCAGGGGGTCGGCAATGAGCAGTTCTTC,CSARGWQGVGNEQFF
-,TRBJ1-1,-,TRBV7-3,TGTGCCAGCAGCTTAAAGGGGGGCACAAACACTGAAGCTTTCTTT,CASSLKGGTNTEAFF
-,TRBJ2-5,-,TRBV13,TGTGCCAGCAGCTTAAGAGTCGGCGGGGAGACCCAGTACTTC,CASSLRVGGETQYF
many,TRBJ1-1,-,TRBV12-3/TRBV12-4,TGTGCCAGCAGTCCAAACAAGGTTACTGAAGCTTTCTTT,CASSPNKVTEAFF
-,TRBJ2-5,TRBD2,TRBV7-8,TGTGCCAGCAGCTTGGCCCCGGGACTAGCGGGAGCCCATGACCAAGAGACCCAGTACTTC,CASSLAPGLAGAHDQETQYF
few,TRBJ1-2,-,TRBV11-2,TGTGCCAGCAGCCTGGAACCGGGTTGGGATGGCTACACCTTC,CASSLEPGWDGYTF
many,TRBJ2-1,-,TRBV6-2/TRBV6-3,TGTGCCAGCAGTTACACCCTTCTCCTAGGTGAGCAGTTCTTC,CASSYTLLLGEQFF
-,TRBJ2-1,-,TRBV7-9,TGTGCCAGCAGCCCCCTCTCCTACAATGAGCAGTTCTTC,CASSPLSYNEQFF
many,TRBJ2-7,TRBD1,TRBV15,TGTGCCACCAGCAGAGTAAGGGCCGTTCGGACAGGGGAGCCCTACGAGCAGTACTTC,CATSRVRAVRTGEPYEQYF
-,TRBJ2-5,-,TRBV12-3/TRBV12-4,TGTGCAGGGGCATCAGCCCATCCAAGTGAGACCCAGTACTTC,CAGASAHPSETQYF
many,TRBJ2-1,-,TRBV20-1,TGCAGTGCTAGAGATTTACTGGGCAGTGAGCAGTTCTTC,CSARDLLGSEQFF